This TCR beta chain was found in a study of human T cells and chemical hapten exposure. Across the study: A mostly female patient group had alopecia areata, totalis or universalis.

This clonotype showed up many times. Time point described: patch test 1, 2 weeks after DPC sensitization. Treatment indicated: therapeutic diphenylcyclopropenone sensitization with weekly scalp DPC. The starting material, unfractionated whole blood, was used for total RNA extraction. During construction of the library, unique molecular identifiers were attached to individual cDNA molecules for quantitative, reproducible TCR counting. TCRdb used MiXCR to reprocess the RACE reads, holding one entry per CDR3 protein. The table has 35,000 or so distinct CDR3 sequences, roughly 6.4% seen once; the top ten hold roughly 9.2%. The CDR3 loop spans 12 amino acids. V was trimmed by 1 base and J by 12 bases, leaving 12 bases between them. Germline V lookup: CDR1 MDHEN, CDR2 SYDVKM.

The receptor comes from a young woman with alopecia areata. Some clones in this sample may be carry-over from other donors' samples. V usage is TRBV28 and J usage is TRBJ1-1; maybe TRBD1 (5 bases). Source: whole blood, taken in connection with sensitization to the hapten diphenylcyclopropenone (DPC). CDR3 in amino acids: CASSLLSGLTFF. In DNA form, the CDR3 reads TGTGCCAGCAGTTTATTGTCAGGGCTGACTTTCTTT.